The present T cell receptor beta chain was sequenced within a study of regulatory T cells in long-lasting Graves disease. Findings and limits, study-wide: Persistent cases favored TRBV28, TRBJ1-2 and TRBJ2-5.

Only a few counts were recorded for this clonotype. Its antigen remains unknown. Since the CDR3 does not end with the conserved phenylalanine or tryptophan, this likely comes from a read error. Unmatched junction bases numbered 4, after V lost 11 bases and J lost 9 bases. CDR3 size: 12 residues. From germline, CDR1 is ENHRY and CDR2 SYGVKD. Arm-PCR of CDR3 regions and iRepertoire HTBI primers were the basis on which TCR beta libraries were built. TCRdb reprocessed the multiplex PCR reads via MiXCR and lists one record per CDR3 protein. The sample contains 450,000 to 500,000 distinct CDR3 sequences, around 15% of which appear only once. The sample's time point: newly diagnosed GD, antithyroid drugs for less than 3 months. RNA isolated from PBMCs was used to make the TCR library. It was an endocrinology department in Xi'an, China, that provided the patients. A peripheral blood sample, around 8.6 milliliters in volume, was drawn into EDTA tubes.

The sample was also linked to a second study, of T cells in Graves' hyperthyroidism and ophthalmopathy. Turning to that study: Orbital computed tomography and thyroid ultrasound, together with serum TRAb and thyroxine and clinical symptoms, were used for diagnoses.

The source is a man aged 40-49 years with Graves disease. The chain recombines TRBV10-3 with TRBJ2-1; 13 bases line up with TRBD2. This specimen was peripheral blood mononuclear cells (PBMCs), taken at new diagnosis, from a patient treated with antithyroid drugs. The CDR3 DNA is TGTGCCGGCGGACTAGCGGGAGCTGAGCAGTTCTGC. Translating it yields CAGGLAGAEQFC.